This T cell receptor beta chain was obtained from a study of blood T cell repertoires in COVID-19. Per the original data handling: Quantification of nucleated cells was approximated via reference gene primer amplification. The method was immunoSEQ multiplex PCR; TCRdb's version includes in-frame clones alone and lacks a portion of them. The V and J calls and clone size were taken over from that table, and D and trimming were inferred from the DNA. In the table there are over 150,000 clones, roughly 88% of which are singletons. This TCR was sampled from a woman aged 35 to 49 with COVID-19, enrolled during active disease. The specimen sequenced was peripheral blood.

CDR3 sequence (DNA): TGTGCCAGCAGCCAGACGGGGGGCGCGAGGGACACCATATATTTT. The encoded protein is CASSQTGGARDTIYF. The chain employs TRBV7-9 and TRBJ1-3, with D possibly TRBD1 on 6 matching bases. The CDR3 length is 15 residues. Germline values: CDR1 SEHNR, CDR2 FQNEAQ (reference sequence). Trimming took off 5 bases at V and 8 bases at J, with 19 bases between the two ends.